Below, 22 T cell receptor beta chains from the same sample are listed, as sequenced in a study of identical twins. Using its own MiXCR run on the 5' RACE reads, TCRdb lists one record per CDR3 protein. Of 650,000 to 800,000 distinct CDR3 sequences listed, over 8.5% are singletons. The same data also contributed to another study, on yellow fever vaccine responses in identical twins.

Sequencing was performed on PBMCs. Receptors originate from a woman under 30 in good health.

This clonotype was observed a few times. The rearrangement uses TRBV7-6 and TRBJ1-5; 7 bases line up with TRBD1. The germline V gene has CDR1 SGHVS and CDR2 FNYEAQ. CDR3 size: 16 residues. V was pared by 2 bases and J by 0 bases, with 4 bases of the junction left unmatched. CDR3: CASSLRQGVSNQPQHF. The CDR3 nucleotides read TGTGCCAGCAGCTTACGACAGGGCGTTAGCAATCAGCCCCAGCATTTT. Using reference TRBV7-6 and TRBJ1-5 for the parts outside the CDR3, the full variable domain is GAGVSQSPRYKVTKRGQDVALRCDPISGHVSLYWYRQALGQGPEFLTYFNYEAQQDKSGLPNDRFSAERPEGSISTLTIQRTEQRDSAMYRCASSLRQGVSNQPQHFGDGTRLSIL.

A few counts support this clonotype. The V gene is TRBV5-5, the J gene TRBJ1-1; no firm D call. The ends were cut back, 0 bases at V and 7 bases at J, with 10 bases in the middle. In germline, CDR1 is SGHKS, CDR2 YYEKEE (reference sequence). The length of the CDR3 is 13 residues. This CDR3 is CASSLALGFEAFF. In nucleotides, the CDR3 is TGTGCCAGCAGCTTGGCCCTAGGTTTTGAAGCTTTCTTT.

The CDR3 reads CSASDVAHEQYF. The CDR3 DNA reads TGCAGTGCTAGCGATGTGGCCCACGAGCAGTACTTC. The chain uses TRBV20-1 and TRBJ2-7; D ambiguous. From germline, CDR1 is DFQATT and CDR2 SNEGSKA (reference sequence). Trimming shortened V by 3 bases and J by 5 bases, and 11 bases separated the two germline ends. This CDR3 is 12 amino acids long.

This clonotype has just a few counts. V gene TRBV7-8 combines with J gene TRBJ2-1; no clear D gene. Germline loops: CDR1 SGHVS, CDR2 FQNEAQ. The CDR3 runs to 14 residues. V was clipped by 6 bases and J by 0 bases, with 9 bases between them. CDR3 bases: TGTGCCAGCAGTTCCCAGAGCTCCTACAATGAGCAGTTCTTC. Protein sequence: CASSSQSSYNEQFF. Drawing the rest from reference TRBV7-8 and TRBJ2-1, the complete variable domain is GAGVSQSPRYKVAKRGQDVALRCDPISGHVSLFWYQQALGQGPEFLTYFQNEAQLDKSGLPSDRFFAERPEGSVSTLKIQRTQQEDSAVYLCASSSQSSYNEQFFGPGTRLTVL.

This clonotype has a count of ten or more. The CDR3 DNA follows: TGTGCCAGCAGTTTACGGACTAGCGGGAGCGGCGGGGAGCTGTTTTTT. Amino acids: CASSLRTSGSGGELFF. The rearrangement uses TRBV12-3 or TRBV12-4 and TRBJ2-2; 13 bases line up with TRBD2. CDR3 length equals 16 residues. The V segment lost 2 bases and the J segment 7 bases; nucleotides outside the gene matches: 4.

The rearrangement uses TRBV7-2 and TRBJ2-1; 7 bases line up with TRBD2. The CDR3 is 15 amino acids. Germline-derived CDR1 and CDR2 are SGHTA and FQGNSA. The V gene end was trimmed by 3 bases and the J gene end by 4 bases; junction bases not matched to a gene: 6. In nucleotides, the CDR3 is TGTGCCAGCAGCTTGTTTTCAGCGGGGTACAATGAGCAGTTCTTC. Its translation: CASSLFSAGYNEQFF.

This clonotype was counted a few times. The rearrangement uses TRBV27 and TRBJ2-1; no definite D call. The CDR3 consists of 15 residues. The germline CDR1 and CDR2 sequences are MNHEY and SMNVEV (reference sequence). With 5 bases removed from V and 4 bases from J, the gap between germline ends came to 15 bases. This CDR3 is CASSTTQQIYNEQFF. CDR3 in DNA: TGTGCCAGCAGTACGACCCAACAAATTTACAATGAGCAGTTCTTC.

This clonotype has a count of ten or more. This chain connects TRBV3-1 to TRBJ1-2, with D possibly matching TRBD1 (6 bases). CDR1 and CDR2 (germline): LGHDT, YNNKEL (reference sequence). The germline V and J ends were trimmed by 5 bases and 6 bases, with 10 bases remaining between them. The CDR3 is 12 amino acids. CDR3 in DNA: TGTGCCAGCAGCGACTACAGGGATGGCTACACCTTC. Translating gives CASSDYRDGYTF.

This clonotype showed up just a few times. This chain links TRBV6-5 with TRBJ2-5; perhaps TRBD1 as D (5 bases). Deletions cut 0 bases from V and 4 bases from J, with 12 bases between. The V gene's germline CDR1 is MNHEY and CDR2 SVGAGI. This CDR3 contains 15 residues. In DNA, the CDR3 is TGTGCCAGCAGTTACTCGACAGTTTTCCCAGAGACCCAGTACTTC. This encodes CASSYSTVFPETQYF.

This clonotype was observed a few times. The CDR3 region is CASSQDSGNYGYTF. CDR3 DNA: TGCGCCAGCAGCCAAGACTCAGGGAACTATGGCTACACCTTC. The gene calls are TRBV4-3 and TRBJ1-2; possible D gene TRBD1, 5 bases. This CDR3 has 14 amino acids. Germline V gene lookup returns CDR1 LGHNA and CDR2 YSLEER. Trimming removed 0 bases at V and 2 bases at J, with 7 bases between.

In this sample, this clonotype turned up many times. V gene TRBV5-1 combines with J gene TRBJ1-6, with D perhaps matching TRBD1 (5 bases). V dropped 2 bases and J dropped 9 bases, with 12 bases sitting between them. Per the germline V gene, CDR1 is SGHRS and CDR2 is YFSETQ. This CDR3 is built from 14 residues. CDR3 protein: CASSFAGLSSPLHF. CDR3 sequence (DNA): TGCGCCAGCAGCTTTGCAGGGCTGAGTTCACCCCTCCACTTT.

The chain is built from TRBV6-1 and TRBJ1-1; 7 bases align to TRBD1. The trim removed 8 bases at V and 4 bases at J, leaving 7 bases unmatched. Per germline, CDR1 MNHNS and CDR2 SASEGT. This CDR3 contains 13 residues. The CDR3 region is CASQGQLSTEAFF. DNA of the CDR3: TGTGCCAGCCAGGGACAGCTAAGCACTGAAGCTTTCTTT.

This clonotype has at least ten counts. CDR3 amino acids: CASSFLAGTLTGELFF. The CDR3 region has the DNA TGTGCCAGCAGCTTTTTAGCGGGGACCCTCACCGGGGAGCTGTTTTTT. The rearrangement links TRBV7-9 to TRBJ2-2; 8 bases are shared with TRBD2. This CDR3 is 16 amino acids long. J was trimmed by 4 bases and V by 3 bases; bases with no gene match: 7. CDR1 is SEHNR and CDR2 is FQNEAQ in the germline V gene (reference sequence).

This clonotype was recorded at least ten times. The chain is built from TRBV27 and TRBJ2-1; D is tentatively TRBD1 or TRBD2 (6 bases each). The CDR3 has 15 amino acids. CDR1 and CDR2 from the germline V gene are MNHEY and SMNVEV (reference sequence). Trimming removed 5 bases at V and 9 bases at J, with 20 bases between. The CDR3 is CASSASSAADSEQFF. Written as DNA, the CDR3 is TGTGCCAGCAGTGCCTCTAGCGCAGCGGACAGTGAGCAGTTCTTC.

This clonotype was detected a few times. The chain joins TRBV7-6 to TRBJ1-4; no clear D gene. Germline loops: CDR1 SGHVS, CDR2 FNYEAQ. V lost 5 bases to trimming and J lost 0 bases, with 10 bases between them. The CDR3 is 15 amino acids. The CDR3 here is CASSANSATNEKLFF. The CDR3 bases are TGTGCCAGCAGCGCGAACAGTGCAACTAATGAAAAACTGTTTTTT. Supplemented by reference TRBV7-6 and TRBJ1-4, the full variable domain reads GAGVSQSPRYKVTKRGQDVALRCDPISGHVSLYWYRQALGQGPEFLTYFNYEAQQDKSGLPNDRFSAERPEGSISTLTIQRTEQRDSAMYRCASSANSATNEKLFFGSGTQLSVL.

This clonotype was counted between two and nine times. The genes are TRBV29-1 and TRBJ2-5; TRBD1 might be the D (6 bases). The germline V gene has CDR1 SQVTM and CDR2 ANQGSEA. The CDR3 length is 14 residues. The V end was cut by 2 bases, the J end by 2 bases, with 12 bases between. The CDR3 bases are TGCAGCGTTGAACCCGGACAGCGTCAAGAGACCCAGTACTTC. Translation gives CSVEPGQRQETQYF.

The rearrangement uses TRBV5-1 and TRBJ2-7, with 7 bases matching TRBD2. V lost 4 bases to trimming and J lost 2 bases; unmatched junction nucleotides: 12. The CDR3 has 16 residues. Germline V CDR1 and CDR2: SGHRS, YFSETQ. The CDR3 bases are TGCGCCAGCAGCCCACCCTCCGGCGGGGGAACCTACGAGCAGTACTTC. Translating it yields CASSPPSGGGTYEQYF.

The CDR3 DNA is TGCAGTGCTAGAGCTGGCGGGTTCGAGCAGTACTTC. Its protein product is CSARAGGFEQYF. The chain is built from TRBV20-1 and TRBJ2-7, with a weak D call TRBD2 (5 bases). CDR3 length: 12 amino acids. CDR1 is DFQATT, CDR2 SNEGSKA, per germline (reference sequence). Trimming pared 1 base from V and 6 bases from J, leaving 10 bases between.

This clonotype was detected many times. The V and J genes are TRBV27 and TRBJ2-7; 8 bases line up with TRBD1. CDR1 and CDR2 (germline): MNHEY, SMNVEV (reference sequence). The CDR3 extends over 15 amino acids. V lost 5 bases, J lost 0 bases, and 6 bases stayed unmatched. The DNA of the CDR3 is TGTGCCAGCAGTCCATTCGGACAGGGCTCCTACGAGCAGTACTTC. It codes for CASSPFGQGSYEQYF.

This clonotype has more than one count but fewer than ten. The gene calls are TRBV27 and TRBJ1-6; no clear D gene. CDR1 and CDR2 (germline): MNHEY, SMNVEV (reference sequence). Trimming left V 7 bases short and J 7 bases short, with 11 bases between. This CDR3 region has 13 residues. This CDR3 reads CASKTLSNSPLHF. Here the CDR3 DNA reads TGTGCCAGCAAGACACTGTCCAATTCACCCCTCCACTTT.

This clonotype has more than one count but fewer than ten. The chain couples TRBV12-3 or TRBV12-4 to TRBJ2-1, with TRBD2 matching 7 bases. V lost 3 bases, J lost 4 bases, and 6 bases stayed unmatched. This CDR3 spans 15 amino acids. The CDR3 protein is CASSLSGEIYNEQFF. The CDR3 nucleotides read TGTGCCAGCAGTTTGAGCGGGGAGATATACAATGAGCAGTTCTTC.

A few counts support this clonotype. The chain combines TRBV5-1 with TRBJ2-2; D not certain. Germline loops: CDR1 SGHRS, CDR2 YFSETQ. There are 17 residues in the CDR3. V lost 3 bases to trimming and J lost 0 bases, with 15 bases between them. The CDR3 is CASSWPLVTPNTGELFF. As DNA, the CDR3 is TGCGCCAGCAGCTGGCCCCTTGTGACCCCGAACACCGGGGAGCTGTTTTTT.